The sequence of this T cell receptor (beta chain) was determined in a study of response to subunit inactivated influenza vaccine. Study conclusions and caveats: Authors suggested each seasonal flu vaccination may recruit only limited numbers of new T cells.

Germline CDR1 and CDR2: DFQATT and SNEGSKA (reference sequence). This CDR3 has 12 residues. Trimming pared 3 bases from V and 8 bases from J, leaving 13 bases between. A single record per CDR3 protein comes from TCRdb applying MiXCR to the RT-PCR reads. The table records 250,000 to 350,000 distinct CDR3 sequences, approximately 20% of them present only once. About this clonotype: What it binds is unknown.

The chain links TRBV20-1 to TRBJ1-1; D is unresolved. The input for sequencing was PBMCs from blood, taken about 20 months after vaccination. The origin of this receptor is a man aged 45 to 75 who received an inactivated influenza vaccine. The CDR3 DNA reads as TGCAGTGCTAGTCCGGGAACACTGGAAGCTTTCTTT. Protein product: CSASPGTLEAFF.